Detailed here is one T cell receptor beta chain. Its antigen is unidentified. The assay was immunoSEQ multiplex PCR, and TCRdb's table has in-frame clones only and misses some. The sample comprises about 130,000 clones, about 92% of which are singletons, and about 2.1% rests with the top ten. This specimen belongs to a study of T cell responses to AZD1222 COVID-19 vaccine. Overall study results and limits: The donors showed a predominance of white British ancestry and of females, with possible underestimation of clonal diversity.

V gave up 5 bases and J gave up 1 base, with 12 bases separating them. The CDR3 has 15 residues. Germline CDR1 reads SEHNR; CDR2 reads FQNEAQ (reference sequence). The sequence was obtained from an adult in good health. Specimen: peripheral blood, collected on day 0 of AZD1222 vaccination. The rearrangement joins TRBV7-9 to TRBJ2-1; perhaps TRBD2 as D (7 bases). CDR3 region: CASSQGRGSYNEQFF. In nucleotides, the CDR3 is TGTGCCAGCAGCCAGGGGAGGGGATCCTACAATGAGCAGTTCTTC.